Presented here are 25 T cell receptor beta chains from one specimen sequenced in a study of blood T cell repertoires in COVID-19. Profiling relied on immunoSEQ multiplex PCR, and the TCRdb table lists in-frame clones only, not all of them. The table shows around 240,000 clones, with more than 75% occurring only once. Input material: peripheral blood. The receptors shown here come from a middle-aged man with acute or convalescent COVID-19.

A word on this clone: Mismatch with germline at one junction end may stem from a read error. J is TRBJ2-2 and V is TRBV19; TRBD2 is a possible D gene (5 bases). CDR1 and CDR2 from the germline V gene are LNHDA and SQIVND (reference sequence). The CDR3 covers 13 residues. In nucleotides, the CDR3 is TGTGCCAGTGGTATTACGGGAACCGGGGAGCTGTTTTTT. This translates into CASGITGTGELFF.

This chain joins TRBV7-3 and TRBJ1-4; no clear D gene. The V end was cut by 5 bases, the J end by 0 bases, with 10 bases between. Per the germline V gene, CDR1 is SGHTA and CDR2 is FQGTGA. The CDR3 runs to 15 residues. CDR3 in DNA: TGTGCCAGCAGCCCAGACTGTGCAACTAATGAAAAACTGTTTTTT. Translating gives CASSPDCATNEKLFF.

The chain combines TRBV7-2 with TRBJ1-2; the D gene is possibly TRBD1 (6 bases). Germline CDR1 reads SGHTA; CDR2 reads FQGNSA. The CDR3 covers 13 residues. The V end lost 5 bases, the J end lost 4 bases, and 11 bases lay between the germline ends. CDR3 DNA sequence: TGTGCCAGCAGCCTGACAGGAGCCTATGGCTACACCTTC. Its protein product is CASSLTGAYGYTF.

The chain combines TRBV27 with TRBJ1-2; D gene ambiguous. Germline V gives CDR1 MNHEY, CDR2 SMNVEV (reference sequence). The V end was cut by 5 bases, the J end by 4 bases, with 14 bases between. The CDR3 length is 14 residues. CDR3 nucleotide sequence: TGTGCCAGCAGTACCTCCGGCGGGGTCTATGGCTACACCTTC. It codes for CASSTSGGVYGYTF.

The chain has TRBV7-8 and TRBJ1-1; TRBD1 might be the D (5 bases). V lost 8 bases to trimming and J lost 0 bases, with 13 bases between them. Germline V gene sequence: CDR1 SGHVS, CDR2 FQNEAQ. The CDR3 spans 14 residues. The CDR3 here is CASRPGLVNTEAFF. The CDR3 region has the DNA TGTGCCAGCCGGCCGGGACTGGTGAACACTGAAGCTTTCTTT. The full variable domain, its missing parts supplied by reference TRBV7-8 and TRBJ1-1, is GAGVSQSPRYKVAKRGQDVALRCDPISGHVSLFWYQQALGQGPEFLTYFQNEAQLDKSGLPSDRFFAERPEGSVSTLKIQRTQQEDSAVYLCASRPGLVNTEAFFGQGTRLTVV.

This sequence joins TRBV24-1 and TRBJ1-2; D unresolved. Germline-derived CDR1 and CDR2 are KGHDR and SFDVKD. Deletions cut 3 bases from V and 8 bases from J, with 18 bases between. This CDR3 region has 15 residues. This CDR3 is CATSDGPYEDRGYTF. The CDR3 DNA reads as TGTGCCACCAGTGATGGCCCATATGAGGATAGGGGCTACACCTTC.

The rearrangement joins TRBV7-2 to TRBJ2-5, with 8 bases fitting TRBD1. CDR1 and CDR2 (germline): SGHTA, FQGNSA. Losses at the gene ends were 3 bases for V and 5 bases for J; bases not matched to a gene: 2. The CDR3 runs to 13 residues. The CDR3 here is CASSFQGAETQYF. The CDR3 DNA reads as TGTGCCAGCAGCTTCCAGGGGGCGGAGACCCAGTACTTC.

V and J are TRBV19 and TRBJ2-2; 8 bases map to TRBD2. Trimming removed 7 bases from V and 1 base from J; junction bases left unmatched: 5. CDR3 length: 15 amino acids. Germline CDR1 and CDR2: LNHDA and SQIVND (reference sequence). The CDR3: CASIWAGGNTGELFF. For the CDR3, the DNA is TGTGCCAGTATTTGGGCGGGGGGGAACACCGGGGAGCTGTTTTTT.

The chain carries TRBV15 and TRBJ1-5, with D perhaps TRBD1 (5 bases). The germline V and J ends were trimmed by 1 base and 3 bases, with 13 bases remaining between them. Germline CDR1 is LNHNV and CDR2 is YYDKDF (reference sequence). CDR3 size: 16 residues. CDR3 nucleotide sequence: TGTGCCACCAGCAGAGGGGGGAGGGGACCCAATCAGCCCCAGCATTTT. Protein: CATSRGGRGPNQPQHF.

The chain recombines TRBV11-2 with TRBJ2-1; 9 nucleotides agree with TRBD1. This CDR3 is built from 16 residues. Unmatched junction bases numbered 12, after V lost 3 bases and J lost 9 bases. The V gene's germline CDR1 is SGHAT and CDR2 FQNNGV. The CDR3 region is CASSLGTGRGFGEQFF. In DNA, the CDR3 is TGTGCCAGCAGCTTGGGGACAGGGAGAGGGTTCGGTGAGCAGTTCTTC.

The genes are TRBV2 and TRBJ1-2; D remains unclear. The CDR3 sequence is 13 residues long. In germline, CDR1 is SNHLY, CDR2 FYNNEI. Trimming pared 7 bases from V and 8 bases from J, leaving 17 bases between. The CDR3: CASKGDLAGGYTF. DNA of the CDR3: TGTGCCAGCAAAGGTGATCTGGCGGGCGGCTACACCTTC. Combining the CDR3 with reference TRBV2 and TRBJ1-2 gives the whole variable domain EPEVTQTPSHQVTQMGQEVILRCVPISNHLYFYWYRQILGQKVEFLVSFYNNEISEKSEIFDDQFSVERPDGSNFTLKIRSTKLEDSAMYFCASKGDLAGGYTFGSGTRLTVV.

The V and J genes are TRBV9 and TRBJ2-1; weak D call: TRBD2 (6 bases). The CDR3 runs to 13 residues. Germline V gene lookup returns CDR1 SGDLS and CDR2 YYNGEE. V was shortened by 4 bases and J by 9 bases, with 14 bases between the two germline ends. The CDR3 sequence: CASSHGGAIEQFF. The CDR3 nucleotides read TGTGCCAGCAGCCACGGGGGAGCGATTGAGCAGTTCTTC.

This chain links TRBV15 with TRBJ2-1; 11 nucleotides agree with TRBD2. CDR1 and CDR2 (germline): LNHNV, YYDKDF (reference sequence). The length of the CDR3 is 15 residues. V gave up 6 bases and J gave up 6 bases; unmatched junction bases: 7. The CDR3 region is CATRSSGGASNEQFF. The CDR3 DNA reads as TGTGCCACCAGGAGTAGCGGGGGGGCAAGCAATGAGCAGTTCTTC.

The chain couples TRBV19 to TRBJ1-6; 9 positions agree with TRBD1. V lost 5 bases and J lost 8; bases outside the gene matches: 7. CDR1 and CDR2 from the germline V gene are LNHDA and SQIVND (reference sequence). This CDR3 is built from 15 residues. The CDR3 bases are TGTGCCAGTAGTGCAAAGGGACAGGGAGATTCACCCCTCCACTTT. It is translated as CASSAKGQGDSPLHF.

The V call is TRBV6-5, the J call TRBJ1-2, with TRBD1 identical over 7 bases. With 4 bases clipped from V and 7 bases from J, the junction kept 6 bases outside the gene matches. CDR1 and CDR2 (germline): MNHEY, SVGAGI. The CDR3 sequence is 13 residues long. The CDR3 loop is CASSSPGGPGYTF. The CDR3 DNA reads TGTGCCAGCAGTTCCCCAGGGGGACCTGGCTACACCTTC.

CDR3 region: CATSEEGPPYNEQFF. The DNA for the CDR3 is TGTGCCACCAGTGAGGAGGGGCCCCCCTACAATGAGCAGTTCTTC. The gene calls are TRBV24-1 and TRBJ2-1; possible D gene TRBD2, 6 bases. Germline V gene sequence: CDR1 KGHDR, CDR2 SFDVKD. This CDR3 spans 15 amino acids. Trimming stripped 4 bases from V and 2 bases from J, with 11 bases between.

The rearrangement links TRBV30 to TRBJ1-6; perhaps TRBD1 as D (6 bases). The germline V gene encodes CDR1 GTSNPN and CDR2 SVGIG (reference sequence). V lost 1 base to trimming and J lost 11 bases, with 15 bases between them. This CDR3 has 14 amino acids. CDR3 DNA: TGTGCCTGGAGTGACGGTTCACAGGGCACACCCCTCCACTTT. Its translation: CAWSDGSQGTPLHF.

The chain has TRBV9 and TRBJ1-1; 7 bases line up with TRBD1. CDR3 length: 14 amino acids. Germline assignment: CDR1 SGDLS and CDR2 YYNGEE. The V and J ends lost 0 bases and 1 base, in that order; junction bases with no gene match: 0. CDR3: CASSVGTGNTEAFF. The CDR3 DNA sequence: TGTGCCAGCAGCGTAGGGACAGGGAACACTGAAGCTTTCTTT.

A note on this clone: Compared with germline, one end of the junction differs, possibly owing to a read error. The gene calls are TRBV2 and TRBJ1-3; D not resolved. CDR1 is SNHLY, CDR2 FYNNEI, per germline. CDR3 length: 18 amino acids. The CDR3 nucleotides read TGTGCCAGCAGGGAAGGCGTCTACCGAATTCTAATGGGAAACACCATATATTTT. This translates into CASREGVYRILMGNTIYF.

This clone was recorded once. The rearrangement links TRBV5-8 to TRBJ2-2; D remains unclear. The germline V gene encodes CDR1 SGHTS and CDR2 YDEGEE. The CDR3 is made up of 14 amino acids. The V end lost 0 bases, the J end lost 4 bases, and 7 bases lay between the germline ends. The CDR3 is CASSLDGVTGELFF. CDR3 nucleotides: TGTGCCAGCAGCTTGGATGGAGTCACCGGGGAGCTGTTTTTT.

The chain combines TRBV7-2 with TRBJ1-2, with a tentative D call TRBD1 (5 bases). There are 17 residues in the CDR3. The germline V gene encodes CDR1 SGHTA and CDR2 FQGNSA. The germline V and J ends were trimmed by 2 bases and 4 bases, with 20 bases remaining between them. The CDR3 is CASSLIGGVGGSYGYTF. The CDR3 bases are TGTGCCAGCAGCTTAATCGGAGGGGTAGGAGGGTCCTATGGCTACACCTTC. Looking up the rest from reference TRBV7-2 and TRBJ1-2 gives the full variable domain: GAGVSQSPSNKVTEKGKDVELRCDPISGHTALYWYRQSLGQGLEFLIYFQGNSAPDKSGLPSDRFSAERTGGSVSTLTIQRTQQEDSAVYLCASSLIGGVGGSYGYTFGSGTRLTVV.

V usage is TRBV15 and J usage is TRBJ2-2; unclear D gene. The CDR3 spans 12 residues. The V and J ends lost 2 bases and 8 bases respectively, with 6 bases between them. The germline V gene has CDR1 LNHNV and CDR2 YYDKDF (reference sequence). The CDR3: CATSRSRGELFF. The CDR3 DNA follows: TGTGCCACCAGCAGATCCCGGGGGGAGCTGTTTTTT.

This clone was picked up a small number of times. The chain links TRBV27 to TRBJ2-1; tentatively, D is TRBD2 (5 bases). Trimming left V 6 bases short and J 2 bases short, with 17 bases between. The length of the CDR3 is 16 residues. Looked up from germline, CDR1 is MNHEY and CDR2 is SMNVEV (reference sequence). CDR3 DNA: TGTGCCAGCAGAAGAATCGGGGTTAGGGCCTACAATGAGCAGTTCTTC. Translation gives CASRRIGVRAYNEQFF.

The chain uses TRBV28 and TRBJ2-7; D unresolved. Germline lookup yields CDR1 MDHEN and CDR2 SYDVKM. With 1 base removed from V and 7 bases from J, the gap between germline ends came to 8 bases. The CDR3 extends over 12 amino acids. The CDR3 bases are TGTGCCAGCAGTTTATTTATGTTTGAGCAGTACTTC. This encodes CASSLFMFEQYF.

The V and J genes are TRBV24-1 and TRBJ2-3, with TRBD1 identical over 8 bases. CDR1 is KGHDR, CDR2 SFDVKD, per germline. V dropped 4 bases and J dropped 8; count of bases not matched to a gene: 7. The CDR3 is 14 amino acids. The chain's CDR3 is CATSDPGQGSTQYF. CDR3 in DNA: TGTGCCACCAGTGACCCCGGACAGGGCAGTACGCAGTATTTT.